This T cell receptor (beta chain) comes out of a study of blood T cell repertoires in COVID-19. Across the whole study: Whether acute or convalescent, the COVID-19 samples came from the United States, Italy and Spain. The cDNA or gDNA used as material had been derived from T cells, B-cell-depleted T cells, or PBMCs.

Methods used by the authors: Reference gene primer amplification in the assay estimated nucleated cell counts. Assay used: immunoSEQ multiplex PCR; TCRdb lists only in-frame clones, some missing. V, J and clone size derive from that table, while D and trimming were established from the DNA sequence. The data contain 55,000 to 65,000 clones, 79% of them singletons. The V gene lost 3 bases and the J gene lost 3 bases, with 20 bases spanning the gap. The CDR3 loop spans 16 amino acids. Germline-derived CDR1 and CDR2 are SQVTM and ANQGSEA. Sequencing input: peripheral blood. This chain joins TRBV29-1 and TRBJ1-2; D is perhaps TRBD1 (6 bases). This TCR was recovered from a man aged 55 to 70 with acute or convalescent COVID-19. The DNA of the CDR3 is TGCAGCGTTGATCCCTGGACAGACGGGGGGGACTATGGCTACACCTTC. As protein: CSVDPWTDGGDYGYTF.